This paragraph reports one T cell receptor (beta chain). This clonotype was observed a handful of times. It has no known antigen specificity. Base-call qualities are not available, and no considerably larger clone is one nucleotide away. These data belong to a study of response to subunit inactivated influenza vaccine (dated by TCRdb to the late 2010s). Turning to the overall study: The study used deep quantitative T cell receptor repertoire profiling to track responses to a trivalent subunit inactivated influenza vaccine. What the study reported, not specific to this receptor: According to the authors, only a limited number of new T cells may be recruited by each seasonal influenza vaccination.

The library was obtained by RT-PCR. For sequencing, an Illumina HiSeq 2500 was employed. TCRdb handled the public reads itself, with Q25 trimming in fastp and clone calling in MiXCR, and kept productive beta chains. Here each entry gathers all rows of one CDR3 protein and keeps the most common genes and DNA. The sample table contains about 780,000 distinct CDR3 sequences; only one count was recorded for less than 20% of them. The top ten clonotypes cover 11% of the sample. Trimming takes 0 bases from V and 6 bases from J, and the germline ends sit 13 bases apart. The germline V gene provides CDR1 MNHEY and CDR2 SVGAGI. The CDR3 runs 15 amino acids, cysteine and phenylalanine included. Only the CDR3 portion is preserved as DNA: 45 bases, with reading frame beginning at the first base.

The chain employs TRBV6-5 and TRBJ2-3; no D segment can be confidently identified. Sequenced material: PBMCs from blood, taken 5 days after vaccination. The TCR was taken from a man in his forties or fifties who received an inactivated influenza vaccine. Donor details come from another sample of the same person, matched by shared clones. The DNA reads TGTGCCAGCAGTTACTCGATAACAGCCAGCGATACGCAGTATTTT. This gives the protein CASSYSITASDTQYF.